One sample yielded the 4 T cell receptor beta chains listed below, sequenced in a study of T-cell reconstitution after alpha-beta-depleted transplantation in children. As it was prepared, the TCRbeta library received unique molecular identifiers. Each CDR3 protein gets one entry after TCRdb re-called the PCR reads with MiXCR. The sample has some 130,000 distinct CDR3 sequences; more than 9.5% are singletons. The sample was PBMCs, mostly from graft donor cells, taken 180 days after TCRalphabeta/CD19-depleted stem cell transplant. The source of these receptors is a girl under three years old who had a stem cell transplant for combined immunodeficiency, so the T cells may come from the graft donor.

The gene calls are TRBV29-1 and TRBJ2-7; 8 bases fit TRBD1. There are 12 residues in the CDR3. J gave up 5 bases and V 7 bases, and 7 bases lay outside the gene matches. Germline CDR1 reads SQVTM; CDR2 reads ANQGSEA. CDR3 DNA: TGCAGCGCGGGGACAGGCGACGACGAGCAGTACTTC. This codes for CSAGTGDDEQYF.

The chain joins TRBV5-4 to TRBJ2-7; D is uncertain. The CDR3 loop spans 11 amino acids. Per the germline V gene, CDR1 is SGHNT and CDR2 is YYREEE (reference sequence). The V end was cut by 4 bases, the J end by 7 bases, with 9 bases between. In DNA form, the CDR3 reads TGTGCCAGCAGCCGCTTAGGGGAGCAGTACTTC. Protein sequence: CASSRLGEQYF.

The chain couples TRBV27 to TRBJ2-1, with 13 bases that match TRBD2. CDR3 size: 15 residues. The V gene end was trimmed by 2 bases and the J gene end by 7 bases; junction bases not matched to a gene: 2. The V gene's germline CDR1 is MNHEY and CDR2 SMNVEV (reference sequence). CDR3 sequence reads: CASSLLTSGRNEQFF. In DNA, the CDR3 is TGTGCCAGCAGTTTACTGACTAGCGGGAGGAATGAGCAGTTCTTC.

The chain joins TRBV11-2 to TRBJ2-2; 8 bases agree with TRBD1. The length of the CDR3 is 16 residues. Per the germline V gene, CDR1 is SGHAT and CDR2 is FQNNGV. The V gene end was trimmed by 1 base and the J gene end by 5 bases; junction bases not matched to a gene: 6. The CDR3 sequence: CASSLGTGGLTGELFF. CDR3 DNA: TGTGCCAGCAGCTTAGGAACAGGGGGGTTGACCGGGGAGCTGTTTTTT.